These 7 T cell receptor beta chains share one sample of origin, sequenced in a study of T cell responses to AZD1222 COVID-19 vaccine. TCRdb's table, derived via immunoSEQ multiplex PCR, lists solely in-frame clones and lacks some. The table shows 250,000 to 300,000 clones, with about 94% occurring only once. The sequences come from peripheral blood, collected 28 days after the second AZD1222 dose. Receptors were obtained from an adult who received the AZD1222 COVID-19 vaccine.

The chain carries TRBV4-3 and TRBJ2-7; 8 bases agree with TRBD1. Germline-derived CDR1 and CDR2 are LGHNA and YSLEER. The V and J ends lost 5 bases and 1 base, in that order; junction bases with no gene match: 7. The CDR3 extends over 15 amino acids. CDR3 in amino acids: CASSYGQGGSYEQYF. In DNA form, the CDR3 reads TGCGCCAGCAGCTATGGACAGGGAGGATCCTACGAGCAGTACTTC.

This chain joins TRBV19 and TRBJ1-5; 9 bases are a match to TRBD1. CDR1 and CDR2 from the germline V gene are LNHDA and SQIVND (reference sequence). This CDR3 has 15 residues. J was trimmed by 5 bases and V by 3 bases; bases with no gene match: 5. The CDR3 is CASSMGGDRDQPQHF. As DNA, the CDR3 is TGTGCCAGTAGTATGGGAGGGGACAGGGATCAGCCCCAGCATTTT. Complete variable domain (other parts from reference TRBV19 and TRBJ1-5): DGGITQSPKYLFRKEGQNVTLSCEQNLNHDAMYWYRQDPGQGLRLIYYSQIVNDFQKGDIAEGYSVSREKKESFPLTVTSAQKNPTAFYLCASSMGGDRDQPQHFGDGTRLSIL.

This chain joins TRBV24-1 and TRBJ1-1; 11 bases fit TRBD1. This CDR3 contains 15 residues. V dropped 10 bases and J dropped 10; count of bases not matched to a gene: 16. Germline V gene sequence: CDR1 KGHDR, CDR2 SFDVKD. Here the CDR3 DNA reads TGTGCCACGAGAGATAATATAGGGACAGGGGGACGAGCTTTCTTT. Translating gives CATRDNIGTGGRAFF.

CDR3 amino acids: CASSLVGQALYNEQFF. Here the CDR3 DNA reads TGCGCCAGCAGCTTGGTCGGGCAGGCCCTCTACAATGAGCAGTTCTTC. V is TRBV5-1 and J is TRBJ2-1, with no clear D. Germline CDR1 and CDR2: SGHRS and YFSETQ. The CDR3 runs to 16 residues. V lost 0 bases and J 3 bases, leaving 13 bases between the germline ends.

The chain's CDR3 is CASSPDRSGRVYNEQFF. The CDR3 nucleotides are TGTGCCAGCAGTCCTGACCGTAGCGGGAGAGTGTACAATGAGCAGTTCTTC. The chain employs TRBV6-6 and TRBJ2-1; TRBD2 matches at 9 bases. Germline CDR1 and CDR2: MNHNY and SVGAGI (reference sequence). This CDR3 is 17 amino acids long. V gave up 5 bases and J gave up 4 bases; unmatched junction bases: 12.

The CDR3 coding sequence is TGTGCCAGCAGTTACTCCCCTAATTCACCCCTCCACTTT. It translates to CASSYSPNSPLHF. J is TRBJ1-6 and V is TRBV6-5; the D is unclear. Germline CDR1 is MNHEY and CDR2 is SVGAGI. With 0 bases removed from V and 6 bases from J, the gap between germline ends came to 3 bases. CDR3 length: 13 amino acids.

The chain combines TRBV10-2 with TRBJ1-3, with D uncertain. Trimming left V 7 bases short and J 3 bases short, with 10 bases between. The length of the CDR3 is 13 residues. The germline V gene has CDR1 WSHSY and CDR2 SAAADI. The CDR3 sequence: CASTEQFGNTIYF. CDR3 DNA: TGCGCCAGCACTGAACAGTTTGGAAACACCATATATTTT.